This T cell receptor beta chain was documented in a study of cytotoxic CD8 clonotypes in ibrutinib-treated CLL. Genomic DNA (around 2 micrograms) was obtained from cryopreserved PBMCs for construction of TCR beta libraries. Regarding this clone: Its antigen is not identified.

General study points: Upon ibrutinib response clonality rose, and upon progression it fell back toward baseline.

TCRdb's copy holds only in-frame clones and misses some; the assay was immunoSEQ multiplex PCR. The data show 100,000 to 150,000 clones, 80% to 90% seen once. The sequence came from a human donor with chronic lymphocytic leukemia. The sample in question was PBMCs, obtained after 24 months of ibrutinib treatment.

In DNA form, the CDR3 reads TGTGCCAGCAGAGTCCGGGACATCCCATACTATGGCTACACCTTC. Translating gives CASRVRDIPYYGYTF. This chain links TRBV6-6 with TRBJ1-2; D may be TRBD1 (6 bases). Between the trimmed V and J ends, which lost 6 bases and 3 bases, there was a span of 17 bases. The CDR3 sequence is 15 residues long. The germline gives CDR1 MNHNY, CDR2 SVGAGI (reference sequence).